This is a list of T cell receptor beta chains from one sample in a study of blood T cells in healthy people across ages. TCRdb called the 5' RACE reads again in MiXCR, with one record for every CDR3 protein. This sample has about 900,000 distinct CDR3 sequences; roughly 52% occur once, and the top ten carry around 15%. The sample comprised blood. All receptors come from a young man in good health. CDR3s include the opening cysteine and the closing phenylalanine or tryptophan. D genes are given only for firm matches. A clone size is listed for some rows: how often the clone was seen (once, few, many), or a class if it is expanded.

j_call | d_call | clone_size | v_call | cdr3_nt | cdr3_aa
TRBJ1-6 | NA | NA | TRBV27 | TGTGCCAGCAGTCCCACAAGAGGATCACCCCTCCACTTT | CASSPTRGSPLHF
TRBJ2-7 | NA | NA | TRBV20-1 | TGCAGTGCTAGAGATCCCGGCGGGTACGAGCAGTACTTC | CSARDPGGYEQYF
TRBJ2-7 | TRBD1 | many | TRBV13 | TGTGCCAGCAGCCTGGGACAGGGGAAAAACGAGCAGTACTTC | CASSLGQGKNEQYF
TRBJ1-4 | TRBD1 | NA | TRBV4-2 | TGTGCCAGCAGCCAAGGCCGACAGGGGGTCGGAGAAAAACTGTTTTTT | CASSQGRQGVGEKLFF
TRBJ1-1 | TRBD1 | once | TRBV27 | TGTGCCAGCAGTTTATCGTTAGGGGGCAACGGGGCTGAAGCTTTCTTT | CASSLSLGGNGAEAFF
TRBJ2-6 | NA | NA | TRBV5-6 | TGTGCCAGCAGCTTGGAGCCCAGAACTGGGGCCAACGTCCTGACTTTC | CASSLEPRTGANVLTF
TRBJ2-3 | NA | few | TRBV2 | TGTGCCAGCAAAGGCGGGGCAAGCACAGATACGCAGTATTTT | CASKGGASTDTQYF
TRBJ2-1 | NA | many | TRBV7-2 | TGTGCCAGCAGCTTCGGTTCCGGATTTAATGAGCAGTTCTTC | CASSFGSGFNEQFF
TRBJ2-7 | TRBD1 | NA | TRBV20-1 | TGCAGTGCTAGAGGTGGGACAGGGCCTTTATCGGAGCAGTACTTC | CSARGGTGPLSEQYF
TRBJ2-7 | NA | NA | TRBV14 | TGTGCCAGCAGCCAGCCGGGCCCGGGTCCAGAGCAGTACTTC | CASSQPGPGPEQYF
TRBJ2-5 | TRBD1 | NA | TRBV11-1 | TGTGCCAGCAGCTCTGGACAGGGCATGGAGACCCAGTACTTC | CASSSGQGMETQYF
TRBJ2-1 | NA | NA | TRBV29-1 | TGCAGCGCCCCCCCGGCAGGGCTCAATGAGCAGTTCTTC | CSAPPAGLNEQFF
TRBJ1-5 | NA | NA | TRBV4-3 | TGCGCCAGCAGCCAAGAGTATTCGAGTCAGCCCCAGCATTTT | CASSQEYSSQPQHF
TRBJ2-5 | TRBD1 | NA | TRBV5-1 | TGCGCCAGCAGCGGGGGACAGGGACGGATAGAGACCCAGTACTTC | CASSGGQGRIETQYF
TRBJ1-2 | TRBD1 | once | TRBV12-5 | TGTGCTAGTGGTTCCAGGACAGGGGAGACCTATGGCTACACCTTC | CASGSRTGETYGYTF
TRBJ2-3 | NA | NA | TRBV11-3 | TGTGCCAGCAGCTCAGGCCATAGCACAGGTACGCAGTATTTT | CASSSGHSTGTQYF
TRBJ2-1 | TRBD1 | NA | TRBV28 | TGTGCCAGCAGCGACGGGACAGGGGTCAAAAGGTTCTTC | CASSDGTGVKRFF
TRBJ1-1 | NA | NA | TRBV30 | TGTGCCTGGATGGAGAACACTGAAGCTTTCTTT | CAWMENTEAFF
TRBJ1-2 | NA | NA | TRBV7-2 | TGTGCCAGCAGCGGAAAGGGCTCTAACTATGGCTACACCTTC | CASSGKGSNYGYTF
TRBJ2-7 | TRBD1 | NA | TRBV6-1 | TGTGCCAGCAGGGGACAGGCTTCCTACGAGCAGTACTTC | CASRGQASYEQYF
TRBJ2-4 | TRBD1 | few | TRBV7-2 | TGTGCCAGCAGCTTACTGCAGGGGGATTCCAAAAACATTCAGTACTTC | CASSLLQGDSKNIQYF
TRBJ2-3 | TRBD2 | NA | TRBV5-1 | TGCGCCAGCAGCTTGGCACTAGCGGGGGCCCAGGGTACGCAGTATTTT | CASSLALAGAQGTQYF
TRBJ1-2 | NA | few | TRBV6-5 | TGTGCCAGCAGTTCGCGTACTTCAGGGGAAGGCACCTTC | CASSSRTSGEGTF
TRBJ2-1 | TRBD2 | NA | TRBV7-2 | TGTGCCAGCAGCTTAAACTTTCGGTTAGCGGGGGGCCCCAATGAGCAGTTCTTC | CASSLNFRLAGGPNEQFF
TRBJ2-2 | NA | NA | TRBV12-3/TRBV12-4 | TGTGCCAGCAGTAGGGGCCCGGCAGGCACCGGGGAGCTGTTTTTT | CASSRGPAGTGELFF
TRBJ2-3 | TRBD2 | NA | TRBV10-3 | TGTGCCATCAGTGATCTCCGAAGCGGGGGAGGGAGCACAGATACGCAGTATTTT | CAISDLRSGGGSTDTQYF
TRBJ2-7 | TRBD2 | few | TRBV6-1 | TGTGCCAGCAGTGAAGCGGACGGGGGGTTTGGCGAGCAGTACTTC | CASSEADGGFGEQYF
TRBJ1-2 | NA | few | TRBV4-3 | TGCGCCAGCAGCCAAGATTTACAGGGAAACTATGGCTACACCTTC | CASSQDLQGNYGYTF